A single sample is the source of the 30 T cell receptor beta chains below, sequenced in a study of blood T cell repertoires in COVID-19. Clones were sequenced by immunoSEQ multiplex PCR, and TCRdb holds only the in-frame ones, with some missing. The sample holds 65,000 to 75,000 clones; roughly 74% are singletons and the top ten take 15% to 18%. Sequencing input: peripheral blood. Source of these receptors: a human donor in a cohort sampled during active COVID-19.

This clone was seen only once. This chain joins TRBV18 and TRBJ2-6; 9 positions agree with TRBD1. The V gene end was trimmed by 1 base and the J gene end by 0 bases; junction bases not matched to a gene: 4. Germline V lookup: CDR1 KGHSH, CDR2 LQKENI. This CDR3 region has 18 residues. The chain's CDR3 is CASSPRGQGFSGANVLTF. The CDR3 DNA is TGTGCCAGCTCACCACGGGGACAGGGATTCTCTGGGGCCAACGTCCTGACTTTC.

V is TRBV27 and J is TRBJ1-1; D is unresolved. CDR3 length: 15 amino acids. The germline V gene has CDR1 MNHEY and CDR2 SMNVEV (reference sequence). V gave up 2 bases and J gave up 11 bases, with 21 bases separating them. CDR3 protein: CASSLGDGKISGAFF. For the CDR3, the DNA is TGTGCCAGCAGTTTAGGTGACGGGAAAATATCGGGGGCTTTCTTT.

The V call is TRBV7-9, the J call TRBJ1-1; D uncertain. The CDR3 spans 15 residues. Trimming cost V 5 bases and J 0 bases, with 13 bases left between them. Looked up from germline, CDR1 is SEHNR and CDR2 is FQNEAQ (reference sequence). The CDR3 nucleotides are TGTGCCAGCAGCCCTCGGGGAGGGATGAACACTGAAGCTTTCTTT. Translation gives CASSPRGGMNTEAFF.

This chain links TRBV14 with TRBJ2-7; TRBD1 aligns across 10 bases. The trim removed 1 base at V and 4 bases at J, leaving 4 bases unmatched. CDR1 is SGHDN and CDR2 is FVKESK in the germline V gene. CDR3 size: 15 residues. CDR3 loop: CASSQAWDRGYEQYF. The CDR3 DNA reads TGTGCCAGCAGCCAAGCGTGGGACAGGGGTTACGAGCAGTACTTC.

V gene TRBV7-2 combines with J gene TRBJ2-3, with TRBD2 matching over 7 bases. After removal of 1 base from V and 2 bases from J, the junction contained 3 bases not matched to a gene. CDR1 SGHTA and CDR2 FQGNSA come from the germline V gene. The CDR3 runs 15 residues. The CDR3 bases are TGTGCCAGCAGCTTAGTAAGCGGGAACACAGATACGCAGTATTTT. This sequence encodes CASSLVSGNTDTQYF.

Here the CDR3 DNA reads TGCAGCGTTAGGGGGTCCTACGAGCAGTACTTC. Amino acids: CSVRGSYEQYF. The V gene is TRBV29-1, the J gene TRBJ2-7; tentatively, D is TRBD1 (6 bases). The CDR3 is 11 amino acids. Germline assignment: CDR1 SQVTM and CDR2 ANQGSEA. V lost 5 bases and J 1 base, leaving 6 bases between the germline ends.

This clone was seen a handful of times. V and J are TRBV28 and TRBJ2-7; 9 nucleotides agree with TRBD1. Germline trimming cut 4 bases from V and 5 bases from J; bases unmatched to any gene: 12. CDR3 length: 16 amino acids. CDR1 and CDR2 from the germline V gene are MDHEN and SYDVKM. The CDR3, as DNA: TGTGCCAGCAGTTCCCCGAGGGGGACAGGGTTCGACGAGCAGTACTTC. Residues: CASSSPRGTGFDEQYF.

The J gene is TRBJ2-7, the V gene TRBV5-1; 7 positions agree with TRBD1. Trimming removed 9 bases from V and 0 bases from J; junction bases left unmatched: 12. CDR3 length equals 15 residues. Germline V CDR1 and CDR2: SGHRS, YFSETQ. The CDR3 spells CAKIRGTAASYEQYF. CDR3 nucleotide sequence: TGCGCCAAAATCCGAGGGACAGCGGCCTCCTACGAGCAGTACTTC.

V usage is TRBV6-5 and J usage is TRBJ2-1; 11 bases map to TRBD2. Looked up from germline, CDR1 is MNHEY and CDR2 is SVGAGI. CDR3 size: 16 residues. J was trimmed by 4 bases and V by 6 bases; bases with no gene match: 8. This chain's CDR3 is CASRYIAGGRYNEQFF. For the CDR3, the DNA is TGTGCCAGCAGATACATAGCGGGAGGGCGGTACAATGAGCAGTTCTTC.

The chain links TRBV29-1 to TRBJ2-1; 13 nucleotides match TRBD2. Germline CDR1 is SQVTM and CDR2 is ANQGSEA. V dropped 0 bases and J dropped 8; count of bases not matched to a gene: 13. CDR3 length equals 18 residues. CDR3 nucleotide sequence: TGCAGCGTTGAAGATCCTCCAACTAGCGGGAGGGCCGAGGATGAGCAGTTCTTC. It is translated as CSVEDPPTSGRAEDEQFF.

This sequence joins TRBV18 and TRBJ1-1, with a weak D call TRBD1 (5 bases). This CDR3 is 16 amino acids long. V was pared by 3 bases and J by 10 bases, with 24 bases between. Germline CDR1 is KGHSH and CDR2 is LQKENI. CDR3 sequence (DNA): TGTGCCAGCTCACCCCCTGCCCGGACATTCGGGGGGGTAGCTTTCTTT. Its translation is CASSPPARTFGGVAFF.

This sequence joins TRBV5-6 and TRBJ1-1; 9 nucleotides align to TRBD1. Germline values: CDR1 SGHDT, CDR2 YYEEEE. CDR3 length equals 16 residues. The V segment lost 4 bases and the J segment 0 bases; nucleotides outside the gene matches: 7. The CDR3 region has the DNA TGTGCCAGCAGCCTTGACAGGGGGAACATGAACACTGAAGCTTTCTTT. As protein: CASSLDRGNMNTEAFF.

This clone has more than one count but fewer than ten. The chain has TRBV27 and TRBJ1-1, with D tentatively TRBD1 (6 bases). This CDR3 is built from 10 residues. Germline CDR1 MNHEY, CDR2 SMNVEV (reference sequence). DNA of the CDR3: TGTGCAGGGGGGAACACTGAAGCTTTCTTT. Translated: CAGGNTEAFF.

This clone was observed a single time. This rearrangement joins TRBV7-2 to TRBJ2-6; 8 bases match TRBD2. The V gene's germline CDR1 is SGHTA and CDR2 FQGNSA. CDR3 size: 17 residues. Unmatched junction bases numbered 6, after V lost 4 bases and J lost 1 base. The CDR3: CASSSSGRGSGANVLTF. The CDR3 DNA sequence: TGTGCCAGCAGCTCGAGCGGGAGAGGGTCTGGGGCCAACGTCCTGACTTTC.

V and J are TRBV10-2 and TRBJ1-1; D uncertain. The germline gives CDR1 WSHSY, CDR2 SAAADI. Trimming shortened V by 3 bases and J by 4 bases, and 6 bases separated the two germline ends. This CDR3 comprises 12 residues. CDR3 region: CASSESLTEAFF. Written as DNA, the CDR3 is TGCGCCAGCAGTGAAAGCCTCACTGAAGCTTTCTTT.

V gene TRBV5-6 combines with J gene TRBJ1-4; no firm D call. This CDR3 comprises 14 residues. Deletions cut 2 bases from V and 4 bases from J, with 9 bases between. From germline, CDR1 is SGHDT and CDR2 YYEEEE. In DNA form, the CDR3 reads TGTGCCAGCAGCTTCGAGGGATATAATGAAAAACTGTTTTTT. It codes for CASSFEGYNEKLFF. The complete variable domain, with remaining parts taken from reference TRBV5-6 and TRBJ1-4, reads DAGVTQSPTHLIKTRGQQVTLRCSPKSGHDTVSWYQQALGQGPQFIFQYYEEEERQRGNFPDRFSGHQFPNYSSELNVNALLLGDSALYLCASSFEGYNEKLFFGSGTQLSVL.

The rearrangement uses TRBV9 and TRBJ2-7, with D possibly matching TRBD1 (5 bases). V lost 4 bases, J lost 2 bases, and 13 bases lay in between. CDR3 size: 14 residues. The germline V gene encodes CDR1 SGDLS and CDR2 YYNGEE. This CDR3 is CASSPKTAPYEQYF. Written as DNA, the CDR3 is TGTGCCAGCAGCCCCAAGACAGCCCCCTACGAGCAGTACTTC.

This rearrangement joins TRBV28 to TRBJ1-3, with no clear D. CDR1 is MDHEN, CDR2 SYDVKM, per germline. The CDR3 consists of 14 residues. Between the trimmed V and J ends, which lost 7 bases and 3 bases, there was a span of 13 bases. CDR3 sequence (DNA): TGTGCCAGCACTCTTGCGGGGAATGGAAACACCATATATTTT. It specifies CASTLAGNGNTIYF.

The V gene is TRBV19, the J gene TRBJ1-1; 7 positions agree with TRBD1. The CDR3 sequence is 13 residues long. Germline V gene lookup returns CDR1 LNHDA and CDR2 SQIVND (reference sequence). The junction had 10 bases not matched to a gene; V was cut back by 8 bases and J by 7 bases. CDR3 protein: CASLNQGEDEAFF. DNA for the CDR3: TGTGCCAGTTTAAATCAGGGGGAAGATGAAGCTTTCTTT.

CDR3: CASSPTTAGGEQYF. DNA of the CDR3: TGCGCCAGCAGCCCTACCACAGCTGGAGGTGAGCAGTACTTC. This chain links TRBV5-1 with TRBJ2-7; D perhaps matches TRBD2 (5 bases). Trimming cost V 4 bases and J 7 bases, with 18 bases left between them. Germline-derived CDR1 and CDR2 are SGHRS and YFSETQ. The CDR3 consists of 14 residues.

The gene calls are TRBV19 and TRBJ2-5, with D hard to call. CDR3 size: 15 residues. The germline CDR1 and CDR2 sequences are LNHDA and SQIVND (reference sequence). V lost 3 bases, J lost 2 bases, and 13 bases lay in between. CDR3 bases: TGTGCCAGTAGTATTGGCTCCAGAACGCAAGAGACCCAGTACTTC. This gives the protein CASSIGSRTQETQYF.

The chain links TRBV5-6 to TRBJ1-6; D is unclear. From germline, CDR1 is SGHDT and CDR2 YYEEEE. This CDR3 is built from 12 residues. With 5 bases removed from V and 6 bases from J, the gap between germline ends came to 6 bases. Here the CDR3 reads CASSFSNSPLHF. DNA of the CDR3: TGTGCCAGCAGTTTCAGTAATTCACCCCTCCACTTT.

The J gene is TRBJ2-7, the V gene TRBV6-5; D is perhaps TRBD2 (6 bases). There are 12 residues in the CDR3. CDR1 and CDR2 (germline): MNHEY, SVGAGI. V was shortened by 0 bases and J by 10 bases, with 10 bases between the two germline ends. This CDR3 reads CASSYSTGSQYF. The CDR3, as DNA: TGTGCCAGCAGTTACTCGACCGGGAGTCAGTACTTC.

A single count supports this clone. The CDR3 DNA reads as TGTGCCAGCAGCCCTTCTAGCGGGAGGAGTCGGGAGACCCAGTACTTC. Translated: CASSPSSGRSRETQYF. The rearrangement joins TRBV11-2 to TRBJ2-5, with TRBD2 matching 11 bases. Germline V gives CDR1 SGHAT, CDR2 FQNNGV. The CDR3 runs 16 residues. Trimming at V came to 5 bases and at J to 5 bases, leaving 10 bases not matched to a gene.

V and J are TRBV3-1 (or the pseudogene TRBV3-2) and TRBJ2-7; 9 bases are shared with TRBD2. V was clipped by 4 bases and J by 2 bases; unmatched bases: 3. This CDR3 spans 14 amino acids. The germline V gene has CDR1 LGHDT and CDR2 YNNKEL (reference sequence). Written as DNA, the CDR3 is TGTGCCAGCAGCCGCGGGGGGGGAACCTACGAGCAGTACTTC. It specifies CASSRGGGTYEQYF.

This chain links TRBV5-4 with TRBJ2-7; D may be TRBD2 (6 bases). The germline CDR1 and CDR2 sequences are SGHNT and YYREEE (reference sequence). The V gene lost 4 bases and the J gene lost 4 bases, with 15 bases spanning the gap. This CDR3 spans 14 amino acids. This CDR3 is CASSLDYPPYEQYF. For the CDR3, the DNA is TGTGCCAGCAGCCTGGACTATCCCCCGTACGAGCAGTACTTC.

The chain couples TRBV6-5 to TRBJ2-7; 11 bases line up with TRBD2. The CDR3 covers 15 residues. The germline V gene encodes CDR1 MNHEY and CDR2 SVGAGI. Germline trimming cut 6 bases from V and 3 bases from J; bases unmatched to any gene: 7. Here the CDR3 reads CASSPGLAALYEQYF. The DNA for the CDR3 is TGTGCCAGCAGCCCGGGACTAGCGGCTCTCTACGAGCAGTACTTC.

This chain links TRBV28 with TRBJ2-3; 14 bases line up with TRBD2. Germline V gives CDR1 MDHEN, CDR2 SYDVKM. The CDR3 totals 16 residues. J was trimmed by 4 bases and V by 4 bases; bases with no gene match: 4. The CDR3 DNA reads as TGTGCCAGCAGTTCTACGGGACTAGCGGGGGCAGATACGCAGTATTTT. Translation gives CASSSTGLAGADTQYF.

The chain carries TRBV11-2 and TRBJ2-5, with TRBD2 as a possible D gene (5 bases). Germline CDR1 and CDR2: SGHAT and FQNNGV. CDR3 size: 13 residues. V lost 5 bases and J lost 1, with 8 bases in between. The CDR3 loop is CASSPSGQETQYF. DNA for the CDR3: TGTGCCAGCAGCCCAAGCGGCCAAGAGACCCAGTACTTC.

This chain connects TRBV2 to TRBJ1-2, with TRBD1 matching over 12 bases. The germline gives CDR1 SNHLY, CDR2 FYNNEI. The CDR3 is 16 amino acids. J was trimmed by 2 bases and V by 7 bases; bases with no gene match: 8. The CDR3 reads CASKTGQGAPNYGYTF. The CDR3 bases are TGTGCCAGCAAAACGGGACAGGGGGCGCCCAACTATGGCTACACCTTC.